What follows are 3 T cell receptor beta chains derived from one specimen sequenced in a study of T cell changes during pregnancy in multiple sclerosis (dated by TCRdb to about 2019). Libraries were constructed by the immunoSEQ multiplex PCR assay. The immuneACCESS repertoire file appears here via TCRdb, limited to in-frame rearrangements. These files lack a portion of the clones; in checked studies, under half of the deficit traces to unresolved V genes, and the cause of the others is not known. The sample table records about 16,000 clones; approximately 95% of these occur just once. The top ten clonotypes cover approximately 0.97% of the sample. The sample consisted of peripheral blood, taken in the third trimester of pregnancy. These receptors originate from a female donor with multiple sclerosis, enrolled in a pregnancy study.

V usage is TRBV27 and J usage is TRBJ2-2; 9 nucleotides line up with TRBD1. This CDR3 has 14 residues. Trimming cost V 3 bases and J 4 bases; bases outside gene matches: 0. CDR1 MNHEY and CDR2 SMNVEV come from the germline V gene (reference sequence). CDR3 nucleotide sequence: TGTGCCAGCAGTTTGACAGGGGGCACCGGGGAGCTGTTTTTT. This sequence encodes CASSLTGGTGELFF.

This clone has a single count. The rearrangement links TRBV19 to TRBJ1-4, with D possibly matching TRBD1 (6 bases). Germline-derived CDR1 and CDR2 are LNHDA and SQIVND (reference sequence). With 6 bases removed from V and 5 bases from J, the gap between germline ends came to 16 bases. This CDR3 contains 15 residues. The CDR3 spells CASRLRTVDNEKLFF. The DNA for the CDR3 is TGTGCCAGTAGGCTTCGGACAGTCGACAATGAAAAACTGTTTTTT.

The chain employs TRBV4-1 and TRBJ1-2; D unclear. The CDR3 is 14 amino acids. The germline CDR1 and CDR2 sequences are MGHRA and YSYEKL. V lost 1 base and J 1 base, leaving 7 bases between the germline ends. The CDR3, as DNA: TGCGCCAGCAGCCAAGGGGAGCTTAACTATGGCTACACCTTC. Protein product: CASSQGELNYGYTF.